A selection of T cell receptor beta chains follows, all from one sample in a study of identical twins' blood T cells. MiXCR was run by TCRdb on the 5' RACE reads, yielding one entry per CDR3 protein. Among 300,000 to 450,000 distinct CDR3 sequences listed, 25% to 35% were seen once. Source material: PBMCs. These receptors all stem from a woman aged 18-55 years in good health. Both conserved end residues are trimmed from each CDR3. Fields, in order: J gene, clone size, V gene, CDR3 protein. Part of the rows lack a size; the others show once, few, many or a class for expanded clones.

j_gene: TRBJ1-1
abundance: .
v_gene: TRBV3-1
CDR3aa: ASSQDWSKGMNTEAF

j_gene: TRBJ2-6
abundance: .
v_gene: TRBV5-6
CDR3aa: ASSPGQYSGANVLT

j_gene: TRBJ2-2
abundance: few
v_gene: TRBV12-3/TRBV12-4
CDR3aa: ASSLTSEIGGGV

j_gene: TRBJ2-7
abundance: few
v_gene: TRBV20-1
CDR3aa: SARDLINSYEQY

j_gene: TRBJ2-1
abundance: .
v_gene: TRBV7-9
CDR3aa: ASSSIKAEAYNEQF

j_gene: TRBJ1-1
abundance: .
v_gene: TRBV7-3
CDR3aa: ASSLTSANTEAF

j_gene: TRBJ1-5
abundance: .
v_gene: TRBV12-3/TRBV12-4
CDR3aa: ASSLATAPQH

j_gene: TRBJ2-7
abundance: .
v_gene: TRBV20-1
CDR3aa: SARNYRELREQY

j_gene: TRBJ1-4
abundance: .
v_gene: TRBV5-4
CDR3aa: ASSYRAGNEKLF

j_gene: TRBJ2-2
abundance: .
v_gene: TRBV5-5
CDR3aa: ASSFGLAANTGELF

j_gene: TRBJ2-7
abundance: .
v_gene: TRBV7-2
CDR3aa: ASSLGKGSSYEQY

j_gene: TRBJ2-1
abundance: .
v_gene: TRBV3-1
CDR3aa: ASSLTSGSSNVQF

j_gene: TRBJ1-2
abundance: .
v_gene: TRBV9
CDR3aa: ASSVSGDRGGYT

j_gene: TRBJ1-4
abundance: few
v_gene: TRBV13
CDR3aa: ASNHHGTGDEKLF

j_gene: TRBJ2-3
abundance: many
v_gene: TRBV28
CDR3aa: ASSVLAGRTDTQY